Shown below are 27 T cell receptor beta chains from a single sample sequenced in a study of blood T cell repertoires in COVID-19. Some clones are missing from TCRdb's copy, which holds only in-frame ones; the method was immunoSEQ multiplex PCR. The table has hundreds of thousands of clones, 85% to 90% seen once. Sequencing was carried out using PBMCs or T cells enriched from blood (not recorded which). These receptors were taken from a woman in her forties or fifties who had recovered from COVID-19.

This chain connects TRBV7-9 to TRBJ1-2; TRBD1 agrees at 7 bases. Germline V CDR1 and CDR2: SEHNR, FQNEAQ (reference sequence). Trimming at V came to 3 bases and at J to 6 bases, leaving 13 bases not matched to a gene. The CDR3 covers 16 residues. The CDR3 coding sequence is TGTGCCAGCAGCTTCCACGGACAGGCTCGTGGTGATGGCTACACCTTC. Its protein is CASSFHGQARGDGYTF.

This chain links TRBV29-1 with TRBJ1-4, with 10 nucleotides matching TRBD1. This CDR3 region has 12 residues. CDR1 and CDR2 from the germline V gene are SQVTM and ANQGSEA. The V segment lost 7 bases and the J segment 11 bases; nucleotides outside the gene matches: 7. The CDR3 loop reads CSAGTGVSKLFF. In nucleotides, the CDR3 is TGCAGCGCGGGGACAGGGGTTAGCAAACTGTTTTTT. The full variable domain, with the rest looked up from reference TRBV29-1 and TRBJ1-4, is SAVISQKPSRDICQRGTSLTIQCQVDSQVTMMFWYRQQPGQSLTLIATANQGSEATYESGFVIDKFPISRPNLTFSTLTVSNMSPEDSSIYLCSAGTGVSKLFFGSGTQLSVL.

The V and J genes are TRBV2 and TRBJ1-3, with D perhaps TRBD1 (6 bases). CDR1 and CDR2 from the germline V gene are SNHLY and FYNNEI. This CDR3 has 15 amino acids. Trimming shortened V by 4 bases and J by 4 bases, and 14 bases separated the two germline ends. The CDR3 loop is CASSVGTPIGNTIYF. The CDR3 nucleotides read TGTGCCAGCAGTGTGGGGACACCAATAGGAAACACCATATATTTT.

CDR3 sequence reads: CASSLDVGGTPSSYEQYF. CDR3 DNA sequence: TGTGCCAGCAGCTTAGATGTGGGGGGGACTCCAAGCTCCTACGAGCAGTACTTC. The chain joins TRBV11-2 to TRBJ2-7, with TRBD2 matching over 7 bases. After removal of 0 bases from V and 0 bases from J, the junction contained 11 bases not matched to a gene. Germline CDR1 is SGHAT and CDR2 is FQNNGV. The CDR3 covers 18 residues.

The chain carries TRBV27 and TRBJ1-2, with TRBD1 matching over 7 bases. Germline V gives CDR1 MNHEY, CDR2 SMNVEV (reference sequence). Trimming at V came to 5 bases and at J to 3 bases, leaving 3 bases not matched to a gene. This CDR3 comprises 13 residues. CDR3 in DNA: TGTGCCAGCAGTCTGGGGACAGACTATGGCTACACCTTC. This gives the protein CASSLGTDYGYTF.

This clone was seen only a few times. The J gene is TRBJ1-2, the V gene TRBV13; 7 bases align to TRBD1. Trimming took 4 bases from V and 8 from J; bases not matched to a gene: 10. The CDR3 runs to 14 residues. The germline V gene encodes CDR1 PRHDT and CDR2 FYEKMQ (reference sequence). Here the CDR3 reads CASSSGTDHIGYTF. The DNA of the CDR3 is TGTGCCAGCAGCTCCGGGACAGACCACATCGGCTACACCTTC.

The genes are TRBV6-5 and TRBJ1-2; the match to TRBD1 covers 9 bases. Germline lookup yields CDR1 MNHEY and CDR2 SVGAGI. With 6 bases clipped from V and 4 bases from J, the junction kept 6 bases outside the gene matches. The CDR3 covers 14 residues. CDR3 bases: TGTGCCAGCAGGAAGGGACAGGGAGGCTATGGCTACACCTTC. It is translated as CASRKGQGGYGYTF.

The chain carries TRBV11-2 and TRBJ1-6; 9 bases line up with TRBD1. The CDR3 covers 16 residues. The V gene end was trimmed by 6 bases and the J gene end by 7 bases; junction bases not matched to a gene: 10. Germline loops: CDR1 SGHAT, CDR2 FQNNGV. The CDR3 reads CASSPLTGTGNSPLHF. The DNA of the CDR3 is TGTGCCAGCAGTCCCCTGACCGGGACAGGGAATTCACCCCTCCACTTT.

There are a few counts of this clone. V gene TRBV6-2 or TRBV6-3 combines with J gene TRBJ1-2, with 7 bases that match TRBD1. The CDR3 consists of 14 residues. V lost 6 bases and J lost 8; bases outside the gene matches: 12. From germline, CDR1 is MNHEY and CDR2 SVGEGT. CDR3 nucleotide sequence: TGTGCCAGCAGCTGGAAAGAGGGGGCAGTCGGCTACACCTTC. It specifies CASSWKEGAVGYTF.

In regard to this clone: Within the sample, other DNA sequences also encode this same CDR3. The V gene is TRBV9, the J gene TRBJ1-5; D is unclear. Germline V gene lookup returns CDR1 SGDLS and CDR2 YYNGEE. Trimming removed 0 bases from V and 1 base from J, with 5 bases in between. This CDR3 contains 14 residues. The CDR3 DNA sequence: TGTGCCAGCAGCGTAGGAACAAGCAATCAGCCCCAGCATTTT. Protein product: CASSVGTSNQPQHF.

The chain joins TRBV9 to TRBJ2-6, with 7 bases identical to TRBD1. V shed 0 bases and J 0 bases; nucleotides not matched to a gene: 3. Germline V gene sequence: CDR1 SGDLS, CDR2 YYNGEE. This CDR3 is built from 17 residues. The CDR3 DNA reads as TGTGCCAGCAGCGTAGGGGGACAGACCTCTGGGGCCAACGTCCTGACTTTC. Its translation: CASSVGGQTSGANVLTF.

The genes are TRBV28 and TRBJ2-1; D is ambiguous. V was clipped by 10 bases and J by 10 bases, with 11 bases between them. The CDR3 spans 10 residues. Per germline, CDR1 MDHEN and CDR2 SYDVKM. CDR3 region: CATQRIEQFF. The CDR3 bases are TGTGCCACCCAGAGGATCGAGCAGTTCTTC. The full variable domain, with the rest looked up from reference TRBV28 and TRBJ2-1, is DVKVTQSSRYLVKRTGEKVFLECVQDMDHENMFWYRQDPGLGLRLIYFSYDVKMKEKGDIPEGYSVSREKKERFSLILESASTNQTSMYLCATQRIEQFFGPGTRLTVL.

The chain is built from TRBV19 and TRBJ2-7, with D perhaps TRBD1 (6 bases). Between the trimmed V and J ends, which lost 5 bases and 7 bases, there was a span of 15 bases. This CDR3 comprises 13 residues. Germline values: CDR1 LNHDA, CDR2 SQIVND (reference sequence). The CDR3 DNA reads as TGTGCCAGTAGTGACACAGGGCGGCATGAGCAGTACTTC. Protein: CASSDTGRHEQYF. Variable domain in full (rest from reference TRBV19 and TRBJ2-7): DGGITQSPKYLFRKEGQNVTLSCEQNLNHDAMYWYRQDPGQGLRLIYYSQIVNDFQKGDIAEGYSVSREKKESFPLTVTSAQKNPTAFYLCASSDTGRHEQYFGPGTRLTVT.

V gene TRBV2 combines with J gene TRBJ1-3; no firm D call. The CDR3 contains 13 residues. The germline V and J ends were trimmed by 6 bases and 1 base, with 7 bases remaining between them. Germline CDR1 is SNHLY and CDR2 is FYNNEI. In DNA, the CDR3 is TGTGCCAGCAGGAGGGAATCTGGAAACACCATATATTTT. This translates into CASRRESGNTIYF.

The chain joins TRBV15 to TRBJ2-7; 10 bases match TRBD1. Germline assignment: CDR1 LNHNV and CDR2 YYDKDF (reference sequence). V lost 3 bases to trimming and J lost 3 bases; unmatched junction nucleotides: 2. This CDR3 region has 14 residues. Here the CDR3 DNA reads TGTGCCACCAGCAGGAGGACAGGGGGCTACGAGCAGTACTTC. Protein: CATSRRTGGYEQYF.

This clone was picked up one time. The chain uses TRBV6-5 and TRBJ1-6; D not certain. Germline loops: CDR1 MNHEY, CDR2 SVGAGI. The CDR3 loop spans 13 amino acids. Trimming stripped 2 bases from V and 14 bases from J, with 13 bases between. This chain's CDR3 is CASSYRGTPTLHF. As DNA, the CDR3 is TGTGCCAGCAGTTACCGGGGAACCCCTACCCTCCACTTT.

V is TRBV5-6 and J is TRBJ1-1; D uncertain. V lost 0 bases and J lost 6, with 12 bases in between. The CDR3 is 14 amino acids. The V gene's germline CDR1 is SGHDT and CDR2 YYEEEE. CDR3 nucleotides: TGTGCCAGCAGCTTGGGTGCCGGAGTCGCTGAAGCTTTCTTT. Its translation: CASSLGAGVAEAFF.

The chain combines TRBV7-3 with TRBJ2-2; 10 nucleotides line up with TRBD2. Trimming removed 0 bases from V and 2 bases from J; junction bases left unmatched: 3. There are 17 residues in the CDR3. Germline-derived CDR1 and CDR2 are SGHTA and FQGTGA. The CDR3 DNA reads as TGTGCCAGCAGCTTAACGGGACTAGCGACCAACACCGGGGAGCTGTTTTTT. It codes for CASSLTGLATNTGELFF.

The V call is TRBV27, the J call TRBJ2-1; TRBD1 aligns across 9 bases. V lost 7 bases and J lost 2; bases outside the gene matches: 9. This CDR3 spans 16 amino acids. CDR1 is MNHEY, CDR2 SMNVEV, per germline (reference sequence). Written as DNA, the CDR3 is TGTGCCAGCAACCCTATAAGGGACAGGGCCTACAATGAGCAGTTCTTC. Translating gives CASNPIRDRAYNEQFF.

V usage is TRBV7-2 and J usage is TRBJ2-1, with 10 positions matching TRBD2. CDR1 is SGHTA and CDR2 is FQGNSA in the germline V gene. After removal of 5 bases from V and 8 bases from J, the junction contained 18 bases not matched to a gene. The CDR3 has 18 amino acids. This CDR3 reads CASSGPGALSGRGYEQFF. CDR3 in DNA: TGTGCCAGCAGCGGACCCGGAGCCCTAAGCGGGAGGGGCTATGAGCAGTTCTTC.

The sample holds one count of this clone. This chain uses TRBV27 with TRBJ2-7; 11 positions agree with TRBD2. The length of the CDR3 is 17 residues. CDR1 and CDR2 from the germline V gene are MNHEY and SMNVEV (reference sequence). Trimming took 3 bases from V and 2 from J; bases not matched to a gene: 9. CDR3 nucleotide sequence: TGTGCCAGCAGTTTCCTAGCGGGAGGTTCCCAGACCTACGAGCAGTACTTC. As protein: CASSFLAGGSQTYEQYF.

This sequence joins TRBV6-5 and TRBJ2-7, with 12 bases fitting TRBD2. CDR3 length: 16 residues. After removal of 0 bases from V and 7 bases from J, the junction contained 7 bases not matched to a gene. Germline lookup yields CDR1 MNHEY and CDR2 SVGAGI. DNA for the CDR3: TGTGCCAGCAGTTACTCGGCTAGCGGGAGGGCGGAAGAGCAGTACTTC. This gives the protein CASSYSASGRAEEQYF.

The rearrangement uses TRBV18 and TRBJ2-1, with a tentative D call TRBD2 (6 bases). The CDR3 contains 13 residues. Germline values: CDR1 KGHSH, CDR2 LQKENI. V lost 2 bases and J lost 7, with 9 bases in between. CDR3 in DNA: TGTGCCAGCTCACCAAACGGAGGGAATGAGCAGTTCTTC. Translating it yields CASSPNGGNEQFF.

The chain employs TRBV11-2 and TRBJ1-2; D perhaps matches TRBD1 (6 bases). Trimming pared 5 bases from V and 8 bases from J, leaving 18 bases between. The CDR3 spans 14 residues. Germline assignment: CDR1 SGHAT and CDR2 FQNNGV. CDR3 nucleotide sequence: TGTGCCAGCAGCATTCGTACAGGGACGGGAGGCTACACCTTC. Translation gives CASSIRTGTGGYTF. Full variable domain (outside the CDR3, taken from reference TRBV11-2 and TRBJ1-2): EAGVAQSPRYKIIEKRQSVAFWCNPISGHATLYWYQQILGQGPKLLIQFQNNGVVDDSQLPKDRFSAERLKGVDSTLKIQPAKLEDSAVYLCASSIRTGTGGYTFGSGTRLTVV.

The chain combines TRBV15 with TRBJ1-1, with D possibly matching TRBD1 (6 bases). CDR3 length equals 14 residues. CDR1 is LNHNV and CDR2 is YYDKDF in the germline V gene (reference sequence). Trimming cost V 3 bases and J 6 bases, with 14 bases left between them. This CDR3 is CATSSPPGAPEAFF. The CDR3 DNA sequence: TGTGCCACCAGCAGCCCCCCAGGGGCCCCTGAAGCTTTCTTT. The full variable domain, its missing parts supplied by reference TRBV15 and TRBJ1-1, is DAMVIQNPRYQVTQFGKPVTLSCSQTLNHNVMYWYQQKSSQAPKLLFHYYDKDFNNEADTPDNFQSRRPNTSFCFLDIRSPGLGDTAMYLCATSSPPGAPEAFFGQGTRLTVV.

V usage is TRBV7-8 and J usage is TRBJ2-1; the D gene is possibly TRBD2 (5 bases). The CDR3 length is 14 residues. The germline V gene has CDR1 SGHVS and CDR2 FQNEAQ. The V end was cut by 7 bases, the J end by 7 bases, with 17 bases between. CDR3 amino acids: CASIHTSGVNEQFF. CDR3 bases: TGTGCCAGCATCCATACTAGTGGCGTGAATGAGCAGTTCTTC. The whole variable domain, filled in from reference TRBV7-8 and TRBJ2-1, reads GAGVSQSPRYKVAKRGQDVALRCDPISGHVSLFWYQQALGQGPEFLTYFQNEAQLDKSGLPSDRFFAERPEGSVSTLKIQRTQQEDSAVYLCASIHTSGVNEQFFGPGTRLTVL.

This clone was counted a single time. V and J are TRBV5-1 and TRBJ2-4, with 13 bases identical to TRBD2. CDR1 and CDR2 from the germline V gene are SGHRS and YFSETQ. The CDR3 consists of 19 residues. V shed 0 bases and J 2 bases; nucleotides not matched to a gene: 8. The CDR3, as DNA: TGCGCCAGCAGCTTGGTACCCAGGACTAGCGGGAGTTCCAAAAACATTCAGTACTTC. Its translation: CASSLVPRTSGSSKNIQYF.